This TCR beta chain was sequenced in a study of response to subunit inactivated influenza vaccine. This clonotype showed up just a few times. The V and J ends lost 2 bases and 1 base respectively, with 7 bases between them. The CDR3 length is 14 residues. The V gene's germline CDR1 is KGHSH and CDR2 LQKENI. One entry per CDR3 protein results from TCRdb running MiXCR on the RT-PCR reads. Of more than 450,000 distinct CDR3 sequences listed, roughly 12% were seen once; the top ten hold around 10%. The data also belong to a second study, concerning T cells expressing NK-cell markers. That study adds: Scientists made TCR beta cDNA using 5'RACE template switching with UMIs. Underlying the TCR beta repertoires were sorted CD3+CD56+NKG2C+, CD3+CD56+NKG2C- and CD3+CD56-NKG2C+ T cells. Sequencing covered eight donors, seven HCMV-seropositive and one seronegative. Sorting of alpha-beta TCR T cells alone was achieved in several experiments with an anti-gamma-delta TCR antibody.

The source was PBMCs from blood, collected on the day of vaccination. The V gene is TRBV18, the J gene TRBJ2-3; D is uncertain. The origin of this receptor is a middle-aged man who received an inactivated influenza vaccine. This chain's CDR3 is CASSPSTRTDTQYF. For the CDR3, the DNA is TGTGCCAGCTCACCAAGCACCCGCACAGATACGCAGTATTTT.